A selection of T cell receptor beta chains follows, all from one sample in a study of T-cell reconstitution after alpha-beta-depleted transplantation in children. Using its own MiXCR run on the PCR reads, TCRdb lists one record per CDR3 protein. This table has hundreds of thousands of distinct CDR3 sequences, roughly a tenth appearing once. Sequenced here: PBMCs, sampled before TCRalphabeta/CD19-depleted stem cell transplant. These TCRs come from a child less than two years old with acute myeloid leukemia, due to receive a stem cell transplant. The CDR3 runs from the conserved cysteine through the conserved F or W. D genes are given only for firm matches.

v_call d_call cdr3_aa
TRBV12-3/TRBV12-4 TRBD2 CASSSRASGEGELFF
TRBV5-1 NA CASSQTYAGTSYEQYF
TRBV12-3/TRBV12-4 NA CASSYGENTEAFF
TRBV29-1 NA CSVGPGGNEQFF
TRBV12-3/TRBV12-4 NA CASQLRQSYEQYF
TRBV24-1 TRBD1 CATSDPQGNGYTF
TRBV6-5 NA CASSWTYGYTF
TRBV12-3/TRBV12-4 TRBD1 CASSGTARGYTF
TRBV5-1 NA CASSSGYDYGYTF
TRBV7-2 NA CASSLSQGMGTEAFF
TRBV20-1 TRBD1 CSPYRTGGYEQYF
TRBV4-2 NA CASSQDPGGTQYF
TRBV27 TRBD1 CASKGGTGGYEQYF
TRBV10-3 NA CAISEGTAVNEKLFF
TRBV7-3 TRBD1 CASSLLGGDEQYF
TRBV7-2 NA CASSPLSGINEQFF
TRBV10-3 NA CAIRYRDGYTF
TRBV28 NA CASSPDGLSDTEAFF
TRBV29-1 NA CSVGVPYTQYF
TRBV29-1 NA CSVEVALGVPEAFF
TRBV3-1 NA CASSQGGGNEQFF
TRBV7-2 TRBD2 CASSLGGGALNEQFF
TRBV29-1 NA CSVATQAVGTEAFF
TRBV7-3 NA CASSLRGGVTNEQFF
TRBV5-1 NA CASSLEVAGLTDTQYF
TRBV7-2 NA CASSLGYRTDTQYF
TRBV20-1 NA CSAPDGPNYGYTF
TRBV5-1 TRBD1 CASSPRQGTTQYF
TRBV5-1 NA CASSRGDSTNEKLFF
TRBV23-1 NA CASSRGFESTDTQYF
TRBV27 NA CASSFRDLPQHF
TRBV30 NA CAWSVPGGLADTQYF
TRBV12-3/TRBV12-4 TRBD1 CASRGTGVGYTF
TRBV20-1 NA CSATRSDSSYEQYF
TRBV10-2 TRBD2 CASSHNPGLAYTGELFF
TRBV24-1 TRBD2 CATSDAGASGTNNEQFF
TRBV20-1 NA CSANRDMNEKLFF
TRBV21-1 NA CASSKARQGRWVNQPQHF
TRBV29-1 TRBD2 CSVVAGGRLTGELFF
TRBV9 NA CASSVQTNTEAFF
TRBV4-2 NA CASSQGRGAYEQYF
TRBV20-1 NA CSASQVETQYF
TRBV6-5 TRBD2 CASSNLAGGNNEQFF
TRBV5-1 TRBD1 CASSLGQGRTDTQYF
TRBV12-3/TRBV12-4 TRBD1 CASSTTGNQPQHF
TRBV28 NA CASSTPGHNSYNEQFF
TRBV20-1 TRBD2 CSARVAGANYEQYF
TRBV9 NA CASSVGEGETQYF
TRBV6-2/TRBV6-3 NA CASSIRPEGQFF
TRBV11-2 NA CASSLEDSYNSPLHF
TRBV23-1 NA CASSQAVEGGVYEQYF
TRBV11-3 TRBD2 CASSATSGGSNEQFF
TRBV12-3/TRBV12-4 TRBD2 CASIGTSGSYNEQFF